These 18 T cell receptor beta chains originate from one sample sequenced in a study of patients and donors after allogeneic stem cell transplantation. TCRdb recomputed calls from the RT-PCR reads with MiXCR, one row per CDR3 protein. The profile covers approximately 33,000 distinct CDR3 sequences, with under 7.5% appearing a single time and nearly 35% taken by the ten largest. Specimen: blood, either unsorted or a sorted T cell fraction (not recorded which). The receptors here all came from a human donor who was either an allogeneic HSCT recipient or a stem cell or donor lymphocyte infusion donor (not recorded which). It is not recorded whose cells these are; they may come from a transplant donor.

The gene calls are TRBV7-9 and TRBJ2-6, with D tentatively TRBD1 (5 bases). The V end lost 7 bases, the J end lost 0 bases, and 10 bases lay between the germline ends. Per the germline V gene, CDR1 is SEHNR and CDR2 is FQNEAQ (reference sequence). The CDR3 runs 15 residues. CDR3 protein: CASNPGFSGANVLTF. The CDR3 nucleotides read TGTGCCAGCAACCCAGGGTTCTCTGGGGCCAACGTCCTGACTTTC. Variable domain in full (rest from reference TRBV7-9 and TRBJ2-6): DTGVSQNPRHKITKRGQNVTFRCDPISEHNRLYWYRQTLGQGPEFLTYFQNEAQLEKSRLLSDRFSAERPKGSFSTLEIQRTEQGDSAMYLCASNPGFSGANVLTFGAGSRLTVL.

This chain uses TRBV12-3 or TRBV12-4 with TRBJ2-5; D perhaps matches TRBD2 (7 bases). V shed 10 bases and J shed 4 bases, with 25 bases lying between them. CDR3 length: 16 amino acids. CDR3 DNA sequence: TGTGCCACCGAGGCGGGGGCGCTAGCTGGGGGAGAGACCCAGTACTTC. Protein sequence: CATEAGALAGGETQYF.

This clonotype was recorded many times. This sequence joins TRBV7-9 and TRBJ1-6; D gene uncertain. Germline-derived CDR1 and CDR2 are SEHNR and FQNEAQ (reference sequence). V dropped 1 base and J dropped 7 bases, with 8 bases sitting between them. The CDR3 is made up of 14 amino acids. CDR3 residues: CASSLGGINSPLHF. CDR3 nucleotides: TGTGCCAGCAGCTTAGGAGGGATAAATTCACCCCTCCACTTT.

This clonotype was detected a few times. The DNA for the CDR3 is TGTGCCAGCAGCCGTAACACAGATACGCAGTATTTT. Translated: CASSRNTDTQYF. The chain recombines TRBV6-5 with TRBJ2-3, with D uncertain. Trimming cost V 6 bases and J 2 bases, with 6 bases left between them. This CDR3 has 12 residues. The germline V gene encodes CDR1 MNHEY and CDR2 SVGAGI.

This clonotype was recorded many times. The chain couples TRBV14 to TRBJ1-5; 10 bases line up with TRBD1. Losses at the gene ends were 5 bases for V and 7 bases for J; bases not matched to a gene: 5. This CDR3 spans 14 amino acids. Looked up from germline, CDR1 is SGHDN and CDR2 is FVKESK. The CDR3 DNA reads TGTGCCAGCAGCGGGACAGGGGCGGGGCAGCCCCAGCATTTT. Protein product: CASSGTGAGQPQHF.

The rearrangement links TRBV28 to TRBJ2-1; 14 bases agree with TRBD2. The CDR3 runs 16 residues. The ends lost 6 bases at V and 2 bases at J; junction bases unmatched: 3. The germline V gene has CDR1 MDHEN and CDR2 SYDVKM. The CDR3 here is CASRGLAGVPYNEQFF. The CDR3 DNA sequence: TGTGCCAGCAGGGGACTAGCGGGAGTTCCCTACAATGAGCAGTTCTTC.

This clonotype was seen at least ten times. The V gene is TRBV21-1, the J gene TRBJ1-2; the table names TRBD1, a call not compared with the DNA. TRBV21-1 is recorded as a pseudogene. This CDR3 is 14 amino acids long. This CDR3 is CASSKALGGSGYTF. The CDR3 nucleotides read TGTGCCAGCAGCAAAGCTCTGGGGGGGTCTGGCTACACCTTC.

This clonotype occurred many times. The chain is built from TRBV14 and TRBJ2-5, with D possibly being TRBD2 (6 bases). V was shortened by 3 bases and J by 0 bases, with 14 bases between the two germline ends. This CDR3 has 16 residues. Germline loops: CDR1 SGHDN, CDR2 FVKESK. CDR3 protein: CASSQSGGVYQETQYF. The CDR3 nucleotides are TGTGCCAGCAGCCAGAGCGGAGGGGTGTACCAAGAGACCCAGTACTTC.

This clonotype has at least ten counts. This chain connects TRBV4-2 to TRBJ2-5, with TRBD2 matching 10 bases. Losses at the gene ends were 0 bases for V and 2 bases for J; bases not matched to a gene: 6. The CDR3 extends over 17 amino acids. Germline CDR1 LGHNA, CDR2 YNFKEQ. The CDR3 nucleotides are TGTGCCAGCAGCCAAGAAAGGAGCGGGAGGGGGCAAGAGACCCAGTACTTC. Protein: CASSQERSGRGQETQYF.

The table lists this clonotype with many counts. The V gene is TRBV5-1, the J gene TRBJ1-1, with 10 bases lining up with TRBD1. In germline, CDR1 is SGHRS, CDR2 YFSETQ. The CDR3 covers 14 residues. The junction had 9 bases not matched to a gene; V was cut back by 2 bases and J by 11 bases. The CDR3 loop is CASSFDPGTGEAFF. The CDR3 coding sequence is TGCGCCAGCAGCTTCGACCCCGGGACAGGGGAGGCTTTCTTT. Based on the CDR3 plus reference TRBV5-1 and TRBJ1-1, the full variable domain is KAGVTQTPRYLIKTRGQQVTLSCSPISGHRSVSWYQQTPGQGLQFLFEYFSETQRNKGNFPGRFSGRQFSNSRSEMNVSTLELGDSALYLCASSFDPGTGEAFFGQGTRLTVV.

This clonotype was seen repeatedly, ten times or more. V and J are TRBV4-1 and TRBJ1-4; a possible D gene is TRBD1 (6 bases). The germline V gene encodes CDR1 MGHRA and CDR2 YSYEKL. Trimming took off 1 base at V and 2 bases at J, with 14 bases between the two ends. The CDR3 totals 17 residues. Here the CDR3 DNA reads TGCGCCAGCAGCCAAGCCCCCAGGGGAGCGACTAATGAAAAACTGTTTTTT. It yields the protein CASSQAPRGATNEKLFF.

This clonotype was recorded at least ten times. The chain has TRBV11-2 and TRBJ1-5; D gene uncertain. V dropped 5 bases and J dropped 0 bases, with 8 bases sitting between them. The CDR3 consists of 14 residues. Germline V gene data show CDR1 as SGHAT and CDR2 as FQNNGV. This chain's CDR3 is CASSEIDSNQPQHF. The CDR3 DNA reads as TGTGCCAGCAGCGAAATCGATAGCAATCAGCCCCAGCATTTT.

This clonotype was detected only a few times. The CDR3 DNA reads TGTGCCAGCAGCCAAGGCGGAACAGCTTACAATGAGCAGTTCTTC. Encoded protein: CASSQGGTAYNEQFF. The chain carries TRBV14 and TRBJ2-1; D ambiguous. Looked up from germline, CDR1 is SGHDN and CDR2 is FVKESK. Deletions cut 1 base from V and 4 bases from J, with 11 bases between. CDR3 size: 15 residues. Combining the CDR3 with reference TRBV14 and TRBJ2-1 gives the whole variable domain EAGVTQFPSHSVIEKGQTVTLRCDPISGHDNLYWYRRVMGKEIKFLLHFVKESKQDESGMPNNRFLAERTGGTYSTLKVQPAELEDSGVYFCASSQGGTAYNEQFFGPGTRLTVL.

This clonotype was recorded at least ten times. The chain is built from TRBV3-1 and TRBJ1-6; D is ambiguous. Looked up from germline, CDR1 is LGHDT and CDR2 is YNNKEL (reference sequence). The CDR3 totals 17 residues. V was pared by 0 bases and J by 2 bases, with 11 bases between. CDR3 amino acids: CASSQESRRAYNSPLHF. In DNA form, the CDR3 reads TGTGCCAGCAGCCAAGAGAGCCGACGGGCCTATAATTCACCCCTCCACTTT.

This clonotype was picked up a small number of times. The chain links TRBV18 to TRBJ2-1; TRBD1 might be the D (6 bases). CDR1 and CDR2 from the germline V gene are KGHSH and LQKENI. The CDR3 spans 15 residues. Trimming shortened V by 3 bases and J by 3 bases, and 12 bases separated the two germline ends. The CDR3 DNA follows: TGTGCCAGCTCACCCCGGGACAAGATCTACAATGAGCAGTTCTTC. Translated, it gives CASSPRDKIYNEQFF.

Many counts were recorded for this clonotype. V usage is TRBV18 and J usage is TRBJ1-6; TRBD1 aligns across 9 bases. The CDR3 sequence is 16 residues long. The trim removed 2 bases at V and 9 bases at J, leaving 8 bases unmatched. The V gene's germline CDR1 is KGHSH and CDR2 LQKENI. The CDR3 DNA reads TGTGCCAGCTCACCAGGGTCCGGGACAGGGCCTTCACCCCTCCACTTT. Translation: CASSPGSGTGPSPLHF. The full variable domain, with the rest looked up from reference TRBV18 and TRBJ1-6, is NAGVMQNPRHLVRRRGQEARLRCSPMKGHSHVYWYRQLPEEGLKFMVYLQKENIIDESGMPKERFSAEFPKEGPSILRIQQVVRGDSAAYFCASSPGSGTGPSPLHFGNGTRLTVT.

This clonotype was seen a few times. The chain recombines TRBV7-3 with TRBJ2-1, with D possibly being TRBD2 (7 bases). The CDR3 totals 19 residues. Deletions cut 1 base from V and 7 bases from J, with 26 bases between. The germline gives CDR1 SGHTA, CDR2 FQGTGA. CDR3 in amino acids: CASSLIPVTGGRRLNEQFF. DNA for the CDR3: TGTGCCAGCAGCTTAATCCCCGTAACCGGGGGGCGAAGACTAAATGAGCAGTTCTTC.

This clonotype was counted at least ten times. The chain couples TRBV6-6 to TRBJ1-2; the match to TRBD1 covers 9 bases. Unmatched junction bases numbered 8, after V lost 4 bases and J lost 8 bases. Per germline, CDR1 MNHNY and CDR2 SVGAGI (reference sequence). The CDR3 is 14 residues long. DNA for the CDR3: TGTGCCAGCAGTTCCACAGGGGGCGCCGGGGGCTACACCTTC. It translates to CASSSTGGAGGYTF.